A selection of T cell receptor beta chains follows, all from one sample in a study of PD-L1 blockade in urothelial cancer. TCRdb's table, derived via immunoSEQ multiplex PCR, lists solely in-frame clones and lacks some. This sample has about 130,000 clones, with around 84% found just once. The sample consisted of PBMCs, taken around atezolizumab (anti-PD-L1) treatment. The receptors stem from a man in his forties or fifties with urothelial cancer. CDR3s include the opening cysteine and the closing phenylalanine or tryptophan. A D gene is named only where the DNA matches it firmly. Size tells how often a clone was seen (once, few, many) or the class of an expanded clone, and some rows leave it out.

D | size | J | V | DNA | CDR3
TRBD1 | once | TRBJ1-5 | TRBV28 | TGTGCCAGCAGTACCACCGGACAGGGGTGGTCACCCCAGCATTTT | CASSTTGQGWSPQHF
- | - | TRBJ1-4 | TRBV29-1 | TGCAGCGCAAGACTTACGAGTAGTGAAAAACTGTTTTTT | CSARLTSSEKLFF
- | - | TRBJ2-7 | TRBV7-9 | TGTGCAGCGAGCGGAGTTCGTAGCGAGCAGTACTTC | CAASGVRSEQYF
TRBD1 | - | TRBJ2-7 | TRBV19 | TGTGCCAGTAGTGTGGGACAGGGGACCTACGAGCAGTACTTC | CASSVGQGTYEQYF
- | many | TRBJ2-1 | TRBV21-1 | TGTGCCAGCATCGGTCTTCAAAGCCACGGGGGTGAGCAGTTCTTC | CASIGLQSHGGEQFF
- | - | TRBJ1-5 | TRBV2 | TGTGCCAGCAGTGAAGGGCCAGGGGTAGGCGCCGGTCAGCCCCAGCATTTT | CASSEGPGVGAGQPQHF
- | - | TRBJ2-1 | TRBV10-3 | TGTGCCATCGGGAGCGGAGGTTTGTACAATGAGCAGTTCTTC | CAIGSGGLYNEQFF
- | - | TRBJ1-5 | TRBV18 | TGTGCCAGCTCAGGGAGACAATATAGCAATCAGCCCCAGCATTTT | CASSGRQYSNQPQHF
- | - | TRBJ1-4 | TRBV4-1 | TGCGCCAGCAGTCGTAAAGCTCCAACTAATGAAAAACTGTTTTTT | CASSRKAPTNEKLFF
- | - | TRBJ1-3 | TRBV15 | TGTGCCACCAGCGCAACAGGGTTTTCTGGAAACACCATATATTTT | CATSATGFSGNTIYF
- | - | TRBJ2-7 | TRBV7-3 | TGTGCCAGCAGCTTGGGAGCCGGGGGTCCCCACGAGCAGTACTTC | CASSLGAGGPHEQYF
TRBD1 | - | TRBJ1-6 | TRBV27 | TGTGCCAGCAGTACCCCCCCCCGAAGCAGGGGGGATAATTCACCCCTCCACTTT | CASSTPPRSRGDNSPLHF
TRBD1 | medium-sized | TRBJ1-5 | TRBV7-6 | TGTGCCAGCAGCCCGTACAGGGGCCAGCCCCAGCATTTT | CASSPYRGQPQHF
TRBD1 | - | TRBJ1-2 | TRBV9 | TGTGCCAGCAGCCCCGACAGGGCCTATGGCTACACCTTC | CASSPDRAYGYTF
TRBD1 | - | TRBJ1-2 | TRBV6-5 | TGTGCCGCCAGGACAGGGAACTATGGCTACACCTTC | CAARTGNYGYTF
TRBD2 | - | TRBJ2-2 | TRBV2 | TGTGCCAGCAGTGAAACGGGGGGGTCGGCCGGGGAGCTGTTTTTT | CASSETGGSAGELFF
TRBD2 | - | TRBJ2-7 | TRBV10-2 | TGCGCCACGAGACTAGCGGGTTCCTACGAGCAGTACTTC | CATRLAGSYEQYF
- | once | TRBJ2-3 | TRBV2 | TGTGCCAGCAGAGCACCGACTAGCACAGATACGCAGTATTTT | CASRAPTSTDTQYF
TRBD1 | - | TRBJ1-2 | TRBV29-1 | TGCAGCGGGGGAGGACAGGGATATGGCTACACCTTC | CSGGGQGYGYTF
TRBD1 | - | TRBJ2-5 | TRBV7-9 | TGTGCCAGCAGCGCGAGGGACAGGGTGAGAGAGACCCAGTACTTC | CASSARDRVRETQYF
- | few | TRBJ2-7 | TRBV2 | TGTGCCAGCAGCTCTTTAGAGCAGTACTTC | CASSSLEQYF
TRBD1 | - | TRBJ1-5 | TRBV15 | TGTGCCACCAGCGATGACAGGGGGCACCAGCCCCAGCATTTT | CATSDDRGHQPQHF
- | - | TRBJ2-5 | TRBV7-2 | TGTGCCAGCAGCCGGCGGGATGGAGAGACCCAGTACTTC | CASSRRDGETQYF
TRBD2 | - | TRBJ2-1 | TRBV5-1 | TGCGCCAGCAGCTCGGGCAGGGGTGGGCGGGAGGGCTTGAATGAGCAGTTCTTC | CASSSGRGGREGLNEQFF
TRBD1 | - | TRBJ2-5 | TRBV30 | TGTGCCTGGAGCCAGAAGGGGGCGTCTGAGACCCAGTACTTC | CAWSQKGASETQYF
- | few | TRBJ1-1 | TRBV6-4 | TGTGCCAGCAGTGCCTCTGGCAGGACTGAAGCTTTCTTT | CASSASGRTEAFF
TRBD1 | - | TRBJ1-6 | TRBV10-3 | TGTGCCATCAGTGAAATCGACAGGGATAATTCACCCCTCCACTTT | CAISEIDRDNSPLHF
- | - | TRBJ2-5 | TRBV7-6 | TGTGCCAGCAGGCTTGTCTCCGGGACCCAGTACTTC | CASRLVSGTQYF
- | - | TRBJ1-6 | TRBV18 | TGTGCCAGCTCACCTTCGGTCTCGTATAATTCACCCCTCCACTTT | CASSPSVSYNSPLHF
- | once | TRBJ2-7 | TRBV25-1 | TGTGCCAGCAGCTTCGGGTCCTACGAGCAGTACTTC | CASSFGSYEQYF
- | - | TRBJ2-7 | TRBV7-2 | TGTGCCAGCAGCTTAGAAAGGACTACCTACGAGCAGTACTTC | CASSLERTTYEQYF
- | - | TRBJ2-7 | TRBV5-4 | TGTGCCAGCAGCTTGGACAGTAACGAGCAGTACTTC | CASSLDSNEQYF
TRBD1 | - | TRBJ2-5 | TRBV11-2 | TGTGCCAGCAGCCCGACAGGGGGCGGGTTCCAAGAGACCCAGTACTTC | CASSPTGGGFQETQYF
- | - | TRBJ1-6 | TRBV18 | TGTGCCAGCTCACCAATCGACAGGACCTATAATTCACCCCTCCACTTT | CASSPIDRTYNSPLHF
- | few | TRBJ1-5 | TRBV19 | TGTGCCAGTAGGAGGAGGCAGCACAATCAGCCCCAGCATTTT | CASRRRQHNQPQHF
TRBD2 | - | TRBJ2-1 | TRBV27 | TGTGCCAGCAGTTTTCGGCGGGAGGGCTCTGAGCAGTTCTTC | CASSFRREGSEQFF
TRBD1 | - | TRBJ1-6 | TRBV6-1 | TGTGCCAGCAGTGATCCCGGCAGGGGGAATTCACCCCTCCACTTT | CASSDPGRGNSPLHF
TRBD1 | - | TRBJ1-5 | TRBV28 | TGTGCCAGCAGTTTCCGAAAGGGGGCCTACAATCAGCCCCAGCATTTT | CASSFRKGAYNQPQHF
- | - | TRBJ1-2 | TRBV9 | TGTGCCAGCAGCCCAAGCACGGGAAGAAACTATGGCTACACCTTC | CASSPSTGRNYGYTF
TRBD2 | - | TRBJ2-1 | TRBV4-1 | TGCGCCAGCAGCCACCACCCTAGCGGGAGTACGGATGAGCAGTTCTTC | CASSHHPSGSTDEQFF
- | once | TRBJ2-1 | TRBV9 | TGTGCCAGCAGCGTAGGGCTAGGAAGCAATGAGCAGTTCTTC | CASSVGLGSNEQFF
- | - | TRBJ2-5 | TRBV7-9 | TGTGCCACCAAGGAGGGCCTCGGGGAGACCCAGTACTTC | CATKEGLGETQYF
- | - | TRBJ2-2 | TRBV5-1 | TGCGCCAGCAGCTTATCATCGAACACCGGGGAGCTGTTTTTT | CASSLSSNTGELFF
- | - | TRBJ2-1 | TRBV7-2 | TGTGCCAGCAGCCCTCCTCGGAGAAGCCATGAGCAGTTCTTC | CASSPPRRSHEQFF
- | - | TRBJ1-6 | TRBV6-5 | TGTGCCAGCAGTTACCGGTACTCCTATAATTCACCCCTCCACTTT | CASSYRYSYNSPLHF
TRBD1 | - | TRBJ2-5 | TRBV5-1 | TGCGCCAGCAGCTCGACAGGGGGCGAAGAGACCCAGTACTTC | CASSSTGGEETQYF
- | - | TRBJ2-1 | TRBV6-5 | TGTGCCAGCAGTTATATCGCGGGCAATGAGCAGTTCTTC | CASSYIAGNEQFF
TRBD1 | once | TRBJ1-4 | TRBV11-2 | TGTGCCAGCAGCTGGGGACAGGGGTTCACTAATGAAAAACTGTTTTTT | CASSWGQGFTNEKLFF
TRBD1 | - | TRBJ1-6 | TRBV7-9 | TGTGCCAGCAGCAAAGGGACTAATCCGGGACAGGATAATTCACCCCTCCACTTT | CASSKGTNPGQDNSPLHF
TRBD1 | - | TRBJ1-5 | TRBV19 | TGTGCCAGTAGCATGACAGGGGACCAGCCCCAGCATTTT | CASSMTGDQPQHF
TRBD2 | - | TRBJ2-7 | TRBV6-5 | TGTGCCAGCAGAAAGGGGCGGGAGGCGCTTTACGAGCAGTACTTC | CASRKGREALYEQYF
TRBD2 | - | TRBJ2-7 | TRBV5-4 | TGTGCCAGCAGTTCCGGGACAGGGTCACTAGCGGGAGTCGACGAGCAGTACTTC | CASSSGTGSLAGVDEQYF
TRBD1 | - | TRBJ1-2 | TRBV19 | TGTGCCAGTAGCCTGCGGACAGGGTTGAACTATGGCTACACCTTC | CASSLRTGLNYGYTF
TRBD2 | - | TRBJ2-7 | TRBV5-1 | TGCGCCAGCAGCTACCGGGAGGCCTCCTACGAGCAGTACTTC | CASSYREASYEQYF
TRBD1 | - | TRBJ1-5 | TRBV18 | TGTGCCAGCTCACCCGGGACAGGGGGTCAGTACAATCAGCCCCAGCATTTT | CASSPGTGGQYNQPQHF